Sequencing of this T cell receptor beta chain was carried out in a study of T-cell reconstitution after alpha-beta-depleted transplantation in children. It was with unique molecular identifiers that the TCRbeta library was prepared. MiXCR, applied by TCRdb to the PCR reads, yields one record per CDR3 protein. The data hold 750,000 to 950,000 distinct CDR3 sequences, with roughly 15% observed a single time. This clonotype showed up many times. Its target is not known. Study outcomes and limitations: By about two months after transplant, alpha-beta T cells reportedly arose from several hundred graft clones that had expanded. Surviving recipient T cells and intrathymic progenitors accounted for some patients' high TCRbeta diversity at day 60. T-cell counts and diversity at one year following transplant were attributed mainly to newly produced T cells.

CDR1 SGDLS and CDR2 YYNGEE come from the germline V gene. The CDR3 has 13 amino acids. V lost 3 bases to trimming and J lost 5 bases, with 12 bases between them. V is TRBV9 and J is TRBJ2-7; D uncertain. The sequencing used PBMCs, mostly from graft donor cells, collected 360 days after TCRalphabeta/CD19-depleted stem cell transplant. The receptor was isolated from a male patient aged 5 to 17 who had a stem cell transplant for acute lymphoblastic leukemia, so the T cells may come from the graft donor. This chain's CDR3 is CASSGLPTNEQYF. The CDR3 coding sequence is TGTGCCAGCAGCGGATTACCCACGAACGAGCAGTACTTC.